These 6 T cell receptor beta chains were all obtained from the same sample, sequenced in a study of blood T cell repertoires in COVID-19. Libraries were prepared by immunoSEQ multiplex PCR; TCRdb keeps only in-frame clonotypes and omits some of them. The data show under 250,000 clones, with about four fifths seen just once and about 4.8% held by the top ten. Sequencing used PBMCs or T cells enriched from blood (not recorded which). These receptors all stem from a woman between 45 and 65 years old who had been exposed to COVID-19.

The rearrangement links TRBV28 to TRBJ2-1; D unclear. The V gene lost 5 bases and the J gene lost 8 bases, with 13 bases spanning the gap. The CDR3 is 13 amino acids. Germline loops: CDR1 MDHEN, CDR2 SYDVKM. For the CDR3, the DNA is TGTGCCAGCAGTCCTCCCGGAGACCATGAGCAGTTCTTC. Its translation: CASSPPGDHEQFF.

About this clone: The identical CDR3 is also encoded by other nucleotide sequences in the sample. The chain employs TRBV7-2 and TRBJ2-3, with 7 nucleotides matching TRBD2. The CDR3 sequence is 16 residues long. The germline CDR1 and CDR2 sequences are SGHTA and FQGNSA. V lost 0 bases to trimming and J lost 0 bases; unmatched junction nucleotides: 3. CDR3 region: CASSLAPLASTDTQYF. The CDR3 nucleotides read TGTGCCAGCAGCTTAGCCCCACTAGCGAGCACAGATACGCAGTATTTT.

V and J are TRBV5-1 and TRBJ1-2; D perhaps matches TRBD1 (5 bases). Trimming took off 0 bases at V and 4 bases at J, with 10 bases between the two ends. This CDR3 contains 14 residues. CDR1 is SGHRS, CDR2 YFSETQ, per germline. The CDR3 DNA sequence: TGCGCCAGCAGCTTGGTAGACAGCAGCTATGGCTACACCTTC. It yields the protein CASSLVDSSYGYTF.

The V gene is TRBV6-5, the J gene TRBJ1-1, with no clear D. This CDR3 comprises 14 residues. Trimming removed 5 bases at V and 4 bases at J, with 14 bases between. Germline values: CDR1 MNHEY, CDR2 SVGAGI. CDR3 in DNA: TGTGCCAGCAGTCAACGGAGGCCGTCCACTGAAGCTTTCTTT. Its protein product is CASSQRRPSTEAFF.

The chain is built from TRBV5-1 and TRBJ2-2, with TRBD2 matching over 11 bases. The CDR3 sequence is 16 residues long. Germline V gives CDR1 SGHRS, CDR2 YFSETQ. V gave up 0 bases and J gave up 5 bases; unmatched junction bases: 3. The DNA of the CDR3 is TGCGCCAGCAGCTTGGAACTAGCGGGGGTTACCGGGGAGCTGTTTTTT. The encoded protein is CASSLELAGVTGELFF.

This chain connects TRBV2 to TRBJ1-6; D unclear. Trimming took off 6 bases at V and 10 bases at J, with 16 bases between the two ends. The germline V gene has CDR1 SNHLY and CDR2 FYNNEI. The CDR3 spans 14 residues. CDR3 nucleotide sequence: TGTGCCAGCAGCATTCTAGGCCTCGGATCACCCCTCCACTTT. Its translation is CASSILGLGSPLHF.